Listed below are T cell receptor beta chains from one sample, sequenced in a study of blood T cells in healthy people across ages. TCRdb recomputed calls from the 5' RACE reads with MiXCR, one row per CDR3 protein. The sample has 1.8 million or so distinct CDR3 sequences, about two fifths seen once. Sequencing used blood. The receptors come from a human donor in good health. Both conserved end residues are part of each CDR3. Fields, in order: V gene, D gene, clone size, J gene, CDR3 DNA, CDR3 protein. A D gene is named only where the DNA matches it firmly. Clone size is shown for a subset of rows, as once, few, many or a class of expanded clone.

V: TRBV7-2
D: NA
size: NA
J: TRBJ1-1
DNA: TGTGCCAGCAGCATGGGTACCATGAACACTGAAGCTTTCTTT
CDR3: CASSMGTMNTEAFF

V: TRBV15
D: NA
size: NA
J: TRBJ2-1
DNA: TGTGCCACCCGGGACTCCTCCTACAATGAGCAGTTCTTC
CDR3: CATRDSSYNEQFF

V: TRBV7-8
D: NA
size: few
J: TRBJ2-7
DNA: TGTGCCAGCAGCTTAGGATCGAGGTTCCTCGAGCAGTACTTC
CDR3: CASSLGSRFLEQYF

V: TRBV5-1
D: NA
size: NA
J: TRBJ2-1
DNA: TGCGCCAGCAGCCCAGTGGACGGTTCAAGCTCCTACAATGAGCAGTTCTTC
CDR3: CASSPVDGSSSYNEQFF

V: TRBV12-3/TRBV12-4
D: TRBD1
size: few
J: TRBJ2-1
DNA: TGTGCCAGCAGAGCCGGGACAGGGGCTTACTATGAGCAGTTCTTC
CDR3: CASRAGTGAYYEQFF

V: TRBV7-2
D: TRBD2
size: NA
J: TRBJ2-6
DNA: TGTGCCAGCAGCCCCAGACTAGCGGGGGGATCCTTTGGGGCCAACGTCCTGACTTTC
CDR3: CASSPRLAGGSFGANVLTF

V: TRBV5-1
D: TRBD2
size: NA
J: TRBJ2-5
DNA: TGCGCCAGCAGTCGTTCGGGCGGGGGGGCCTCCCAAGAGACCCAGTACTTC
CDR3: CASSRSGGGASQETQYF

V: TRBV12-3/TRBV12-4
D: TRBD1
size: NA
J: TRBJ2-3
DNA: TGTGCCAGCACCAAACAGGGGGCGTCAGATACGCAGTATTTT
CDR3: CASTKQGASDTQYF

V: TRBV7-9
D: TRBD2
size: NA
J: TRBJ2-7
DNA: TGTGCCAGCAGCTCAGGAGCGGGGGGCCTCTACGAGCAGTACTTC
CDR3: CASSSGAGGLYEQYF

V: TRBV29-1
D: NA
size: few
J: TRBJ1-2
DNA: TGCAGCGAAGGAGATGGCTACACCTTC
CDR3: CSEGDGYTF

V: TRBV7-9
D: NA
size: NA
J: TRBJ2-1
DNA: TGTGCCAGCAGCCGGGGTGGGTACAGAAACAATGAGCAGTTCTTC
CDR3: CASSRGGYRNNEQFF

V: TRBV7-2
D: NA
size: NA
J: TRBJ2-4
DNA: TGTGCCAGCAGCTTAATGGGTGGGGACATTCAGTACTTC
CDR3: CASSLMGGDIQYF

V: TRBV6-5
D: TRBD2
size: few
J: TRBJ2-3
DNA: TGTGCCAGCAGGGGTCTATCGGCGGGGGGAAGCAATACGCAGTATTTT
CDR3: CASRGLSAGGSNTQYF

V: TRBV28
D: NA
size: NA
J: TRBJ1-2
DNA: TGTGCCAGCAGTCCCCAGCTGGGGGAGCACTATGGCTACACCTTC
CDR3: CASSPQLGEHYGYTF

V: TRBV27
D: NA
size: NA
J: TRBJ1-1
DNA: TGTGCCAGCAGTCCCGGGACGGGGGTACTTGAAGCTTTCTTT
CDR3: CASSPGTGVLEAFF

V: TRBV7-2
D: TRBD2
size: NA
J: TRBJ2-7
DNA: TGTGCCAGCAGCTTTGGGAGGGCCACTTCCTACGAGCAGTACTTC
CDR3: CASSFGRATSYEQYF

V: TRBV5-5
D: NA
size: NA
J: TRBJ2-3
DNA: TGTGCCAGCAGCTCGACAGCTTACACAGATACGCAGTATTTT
CDR3: CASSSTAYTDTQYF

V: TRBV24-1
D: NA
size: few
J: TRBJ2-1
DNA: TGTGCCACCACCAGCACACCGGGCGGCAATGAGCAGTTCTTC
CDR3: CATTSTPGGNEQFF